This T cell receptor (beta chain) was recorded in a study of cytomegalovirus exposure and HLA in healthy donors. Study-level points and caveats: An analysis that was carried out later associated 16,000 or so TCR beta sequences with HLA alleles at 0.05 false discovery rate. Some 150 TCR beta chains were listed as cytomegalovirus-associated. Highly shared sequence variants in one cluster were likely a sequencing artifact.

Remarks on this clone: What it binds is not known.

There are 15 residues in the CDR3. CDR1 is LNHDA, CDR2 SQIVND, per germline (reference sequence). The V end lost 4 bases, the J end lost 2 bases, and 12 bases lay between the germline ends. The PCR made use of 60 Vbeta and 13 Jbeta primers. Per the original methods: Around 11 million shared chains were among tens of millions of unique TCR beta chains counted in a later analysis. The method was immunoSEQ multiplex PCR; TCRdb's version includes in-frame clones alone and lacks a portion of them. The V and J calls and clone size were taken over from that table, and D and trimming were inferred from the DNA. The table shows 150,000 to 200,000 clones, with around two thirds occurring only once.

This TCR was recovered from a man aged 25 to 45 in good health and CMV-seropositive. Sequenced material: PBMCs. This rearrangement joins TRBV19 to TRBJ1-3; D not resolved. The DNA of the CDR3 is TGTGCCAGTAGTAGCACCACGGGGACTGGAAACACCATATATTTT. Translation gives CASSSTTGTGNTIYF.